This entry describes one T cell receptor (beta chain). The antigen is undetermined. Each donor gave approximately 9.1 milliliters of peripheral blood. The second PCR ran roughly 6 to 11 cycles with a sample-barcoded 5' primer and J-beta primers. TCRdb used MiXCR to reprocess the 5' RACE reads, holding one entry per CDR3 protein. The sample includes over a million distinct CDR3 sequences, approximately 60% of them seen just once. This sample was taken from a study of blood T cells in healthy people across ages. General study points: Diversity of TCR beta per million T cells declined in a roughly linear way with age. With unsorted PBMCs, a conclusive comparison of naive versus antigen-experienced cells was not possible.

The CDR3 covers 16 residues. Germline V gene data show CDR1 as MNHEY and CDR2 as SVGAGI. With 2 bases clipped from V and 4 bases from J, the junction kept 8 bases outside the gene matches. Specimen: blood. The receptor's source is a man younger than 30 in good health. The V gene is TRBV6-5, the J gene TRBJ2-7; 10 bases fit TRBD1. CDR3 loop: CASSYDGQGGPYEQYF. CDR3 in DNA: TGTGCCAGCAGTTACGATGGACAGGGGGGGCCTTACGAGCAGTACTTC.